This entry lists 18 T cell receptor beta chains sequenced from one sample in a study of blood T cell repertoires in COVID-19. Clones were sequenced by immunoSEQ multiplex PCR, and TCRdb holds only the in-frame ones, with some missing. The sample lists about 150,000 clones, about 80% occurring once. The sequencing input was peripheral blood. These receptors came from a woman aged 60 to 75 with acute or convalescent COVID-19.

The CDR3: CASSLQRFGDGYTF. The CDR3 region has the DNA TGTGCCAGCAGTCTACAGCGGTTTGGTGATGGCTACACCTTC. The chain recombines TRBV6-5 with TRBJ1-2; D call uncertain. Trimming left V 5 bases short and J 6 bases short, with 16 bases between. The CDR3 loop spans 14 amino acids. CDR1 MNHEY and CDR2 SVGAGI come from the germline V gene.

This clone showed up just once. The rearrangement uses TRBV13 and TRBJ1-2, with 9 bases identical to TRBD1. The germline CDR1 and CDR2 sequences are PRHDT and FYEKMQ (reference sequence). CDR3 length: 17 amino acids. After removal of 0 bases from V and 1 base from J, the junction contained 6 bases not matched to a gene. CDR3 loop: CASSLGQGASVNYGYTF. The CDR3 DNA reads as TGTGCCAGCAGCTTAGGACAGGGGGCCTCTGTTAACTATGGCTACACCTTC.

The V call is TRBV11-2, the J call TRBJ2-3; TRBD2 is a possible D gene (6 bases). Germline assignment: CDR1 SGHAT and CDR2 FQNNGV. V shed 5 bases and J shed 1 base, with 10 bases lying between them. This CDR3 comprises 14 residues. The CDR3 DNA reads as TGTGCCAGCAGCGGGGGGTCCCGCACAGATACGCAGTATTTT. Its protein product is CASSGGSRTDTQYF.

This chain joins TRBV11-2 and TRBJ1-1; TRBD1 aligns across 8 bases. Germline V gene data show CDR1 as SGHAT and CDR2 as FQNNGV. The CDR3 runs 14 residues. The ends lost 5 bases at V and 6 bases at J; junction bases unmatched: 8. CDR3 sequence (DNA): TGTGCCAGCAGCCGTAGACAGGGGAAGGCTGAAGCTTTCTTT. It codes for CASSRRQGKAEAFF. Full variable domain (rest looked up from reference TRBV11-2 and TRBJ1-1): EAGVAQSPRYKIIEKRQSVAFWCNPISGHATLYWYQQILGQGPKLLIQFQNNGVVDDSQLPKDRFSAERLKGVDSTLKIQPAKLEDSAVYLCASSRRQGKAEAFFGQGTRLTVV.

This chain uses TRBV6-5 with TRBJ2-1; D gene ambiguous. Germline V gene data show CDR1 as MNHEY and CDR2 as SVGAGI. The CDR3 has 13 amino acids. Trimming removed 5 bases from V and 4 bases from J, with 9 bases in between. CDR3 in amino acids: CASSKYKYNEQFF. The CDR3 DNA reads as TGTGCCAGCAGTAAATACAAGTACAATGAGCAGTTCTTC.

V usage is TRBV19 and J usage is TRBJ1-4; 9 bases align to TRBD1. Germline V gene sequence: CDR1 LNHDA, CDR2 SQIVND (reference sequence). V trimming: 6 bases; J trimming: 6 bases; junction bases outside the gene matches: 8. This CDR3 is 15 amino acids long. The DNA for the CDR3 is TGTGCCAGTAGAGGGCCGGGACAGGGAGATGAAAAACTGTTTTTT. This codes for CASRGPGQGDEKLFF.

The chain is built from TRBV29-1 and TRBJ2-2; the match to TRBD1 covers 11 bases. CDR1 is SQVTM, CDR2 ANQGSEA, per germline. Trimming removed 4 bases from V and 7 bases from J; junction bases left unmatched: 8. This CDR3 has 15 amino acids. The CDR3 nucleotides read TGCAGCGTTGGCTCCGGACAGGGGGCCGGCGGGGAGCTGTTTTTT. Translated, it gives CSVGSGQGAGGELFF.

This clone was observed a handful of times. The chain couples TRBV6-4 to TRBJ2-3; perhaps TRBD2 as D (6 bases). Germline loops: CDR1 MRHNA, CDR2 SNTAGT. The CDR3 spans 15 residues. The ends were cut back, 3 bases at V and 4 bases at J, with 14 bases in the middle. Here the CDR3 DNA reads TGTGCCAGCAGTGAGGCCGGGACTGCTTCAGATACGCAGTATTTT. As protein: CASSEAGTASDTQYF.

CDR3 sequence reads: CASSPPNLGATGELFF. CDR3 in DNA: TGTGCCAGCTCACCACCGAACTTGGGGGCAACCGGGGAGCTGTTTTTT. The V gene is TRBV18, the J gene TRBJ2-2, with D possibly matching TRBD1 (6 bases). The CDR3 is made up of 16 amino acids. Looked up from germline, CDR1 is KGHSH and CDR2 is LQKENI. The V end lost 0 bases, the J end lost 5 bases, and 13 bases lay between the germline ends.

The chain links TRBV7-2 to TRBJ1-5; 9 bases fit TRBD1. CDR1 SGHTA and CDR2 FQGNSA come from the germline V gene. Trimming removed 1 base from V and 7 bases from J; junction bases left unmatched: 5. This CDR3 spans 15 amino acids. DNA of the CDR3: TGTGCCAGCAGCTTAGACGGGACAGGGAGCCAGCCCCAGCATTTT. Protein: CASSLDGTGSQPQHF. Full variable domain (rest looked up from reference TRBV7-2 and TRBJ1-5): GAGVSQSPSNKVTEKGKDVELRCDPISGHTALYWYRQSLGQGLEFLIYFQGNSAPDKSGLPSDRFSAERTGGSVSTLTIQRTQQEDSAVYLCASSLDGTGSQPQHFGDGTRLSIL.

This chain connects TRBV2 to TRBJ2-5; D possibly corresponds to TRBD2 (6 bases). This CDR3 region has 16 residues. Trimming pared 4 bases from V and 3 bases from J, leaving 18 bases between. CDR1 and CDR2 (germline): SNHLY, FYNNEI. The CDR3 reads CASSVGGLRGKETQYF. The CDR3 DNA sequence: TGTGCCAGCAGTGTGGGGGGATTGCGGGGCAAAGAGACCCAGTACTTC. Using reference TRBV2 and TRBJ2-5 for the parts outside the CDR3, the full variable domain is EPEVTQTPSHQVTQMGQEVILRCVPISNHLYFYWYRQILGQKVEFLVSFYNNEISEKSEIFDDQFSVERPDGSNFTLKIRSTKLEDSAMYFCASSVGGLRGKETQYFGPGTRLLVL.

This sequence joins TRBV7-2 and TRBJ1-1; 8 bases agree with TRBD1. CDR1 is SGHTA and CDR2 is FQGNSA in the germline V gene. V shed 7 bases, J shed 4 bases, and the junction held 8 bases outside the gene matches. The CDR3 is 14 residues long. CDR3 sequence (DNA): TGTGCCAGCAACACTGGACAGGGAGGCACTGAAGCTTTCTTT. It is translated as CASNTGQGGTEAFF.

The chain is built from TRBV7-9 and TRBJ2-1; possible D gene TRBD2, 6 bases. V lost 8 bases to trimming and J lost 8 bases, with 16 bases between them. In germline, CDR1 is SEHNR, CDR2 FQNEAQ (reference sequence). This CDR3 contains 13 residues. The CDR3 coding sequence is TGTGCCAGCGTGTGGAGGGGCACGGATGAGCAGTTCTTC. It codes for CASVWRGTDEQFF.

In this sample, this clone turned up once. The chain recombines TRBV27 with TRBJ1-4, with TRBD1 identical over 8 bases. From germline, CDR1 is MNHEY and CDR2 SMNVEV (reference sequence). The CDR3 totals 15 residues. J gave up 8 bases and V 6 bases, and 11 bases lay outside the gene matches. In DNA, the CDR3 is TGTGCCAGCAGAGACCAGGGGGCCTCCAGAGAAAAACTGTTTTTT. As protein: CASRDQGASREKLFF.

The chain joins TRBV7-6 to TRBJ2-2; the match to TRBD2 covers 10 bases. The CDR3 runs 14 residues. V dropped 11 bases and J dropped 6; count of bases not matched to a gene: 9. Germline V CDR1 and CDR2: SGHVS, FNYEAQ. The CDR3 sequence: CAGYSGGAPGELFF. Written as DNA, the CDR3 is TGTGCCGGCTACAGCGGGGGGGCCCCCGGGGAGCTGTTTTTT.

V gene TRBV3-1 (or the pseudogene TRBV3-2) combines with J gene TRBJ2-7, with TRBD1 as a possible D gene (5 bases). This CDR3 has 13 residues. The V end was cut by 3 bases, the J end by 2 bases, with 8 bases between. CDR1 LGHDT and CDR2 YNNKEL come from the germline V gene (reference sequence). The CDR3 nucleotides are TGTGCCAGCAGCCAGAAGGGGACCTACGAGCAGTACTTC. Its protein is CASSQKGTYEQYF.

This clone was picked up a small number of times. The chain links TRBV27 to TRBJ1-1; TRBD1 is a possible D gene (5 bases). Germline loops: CDR1 MNHEY, CDR2 SMNVEV (reference sequence). V was clipped by 3 bases and J by 1 base, with 9 bases between them. The CDR3 is made up of 14 amino acids. CDR3 region: CASSLGGWNTEAFF. CDR3 sequence (DNA): TGTGCCAGCAGTTTGGGGGGATGGAACACTGAAGCTTTCTTT.

The V and J genes are TRBV9 and TRBJ1-4; TRBD1 matches 8 bases. V was pared by 3 bases and J by 10 bases, with 11 bases of the junction left unmatched. The length of the CDR3 is 15 residues. The germline CDR1 and CDR2 sequences are SGDLS and YYNGEE. The DNA for the CDR3 is TGTGCCAGCAGCGCGCTTGGACAGGGTGTAGGAAAACTGTTTTTT. It is translated as CASSALGQGVGKLFF. The entire variable domain, with the rest obtained from reference TRBV9 and TRBJ1-4, is as follows: DSGVTQTPKHLITATGQRVTLRCSPRSGDLSVYWYQQSLDQGLQFLIQYYNGEERAKGNILERFSAQQFPDLHSELNLSSLELGDSALYFCASSALGQGVGKLFFGSGTQLSVL.